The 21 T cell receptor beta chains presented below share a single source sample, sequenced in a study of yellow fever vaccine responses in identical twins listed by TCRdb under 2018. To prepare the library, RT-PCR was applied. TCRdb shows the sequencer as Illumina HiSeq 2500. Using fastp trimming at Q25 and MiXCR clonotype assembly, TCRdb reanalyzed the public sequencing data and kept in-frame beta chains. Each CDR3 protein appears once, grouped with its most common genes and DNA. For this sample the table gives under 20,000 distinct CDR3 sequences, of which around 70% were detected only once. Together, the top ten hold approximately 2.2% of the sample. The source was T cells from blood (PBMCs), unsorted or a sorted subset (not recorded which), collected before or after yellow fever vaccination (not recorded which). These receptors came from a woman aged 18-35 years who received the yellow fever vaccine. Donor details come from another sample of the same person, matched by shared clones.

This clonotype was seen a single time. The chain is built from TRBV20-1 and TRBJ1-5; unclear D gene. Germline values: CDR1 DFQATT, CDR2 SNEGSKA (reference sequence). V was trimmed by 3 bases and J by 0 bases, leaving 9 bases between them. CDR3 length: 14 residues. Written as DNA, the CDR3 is TGCAGTGCTAGGGACGTCAGTAGCAATCAGCCCCAGCATTTT. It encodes CSARDVSSNQPQHF.

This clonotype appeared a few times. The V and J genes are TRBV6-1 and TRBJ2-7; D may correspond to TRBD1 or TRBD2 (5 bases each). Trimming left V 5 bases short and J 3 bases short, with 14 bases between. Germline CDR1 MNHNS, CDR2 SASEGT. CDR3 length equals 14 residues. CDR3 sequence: CASSTRDLFYEQYF. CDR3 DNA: TGTGCCAGCAGTACCCGGGACCTGTTCTACGAGCAGTACTTC.

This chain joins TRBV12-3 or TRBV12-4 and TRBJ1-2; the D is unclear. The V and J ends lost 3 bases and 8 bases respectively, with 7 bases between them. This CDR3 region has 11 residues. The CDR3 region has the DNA TGTGCCAGCAGTTTGGGTGGGGGCTACACCTTC. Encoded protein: CASSLGGGYTF.

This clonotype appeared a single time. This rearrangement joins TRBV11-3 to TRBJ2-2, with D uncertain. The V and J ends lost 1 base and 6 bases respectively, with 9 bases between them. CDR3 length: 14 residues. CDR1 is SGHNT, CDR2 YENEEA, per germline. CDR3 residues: CASSLVSSAGELFF. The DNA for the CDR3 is TGTGCCAGCAGCTTAGTCTCCTCTGCCGGGGAGCTGTTTTTT.

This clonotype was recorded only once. CDR3 DNA sequence: TGTGCCAGCAGCTTGATAGAAGATACGCAGTATTTT. This translates into CASSLIEDTQYF. The rearrangement links TRBV5-4 to TRBJ2-3; D not certain. CDR3 length: 12 residues. The V and J ends lost 1 base and 5 bases respectively, with 5 bases between them. CDR1 SGHNT and CDR2 YYREEE come from the germline V gene (reference sequence).

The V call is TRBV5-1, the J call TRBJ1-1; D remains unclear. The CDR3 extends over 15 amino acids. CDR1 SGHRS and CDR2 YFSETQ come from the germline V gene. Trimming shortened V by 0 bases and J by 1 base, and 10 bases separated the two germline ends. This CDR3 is CASSLVPRENTEAFF. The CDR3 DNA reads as TGCGCCAGCAGCTTGGTGCCGCGTGAGAACACTGAAGCTTTCTTT.

The CDR3 DNA is TGTGCCAGCAGCTCCTCCCTTTTGGCGACAGATACGCAGTATTTT. Amino acid sequence: CASSSSLLATDTQYF. This chain connects TRBV7-2 to TRBJ2-3; the D is unclear. The CDR3 length is 15 residues. Germline loops: CDR1 SGHTA, CDR2 FQGNSA. V lost 4 bases to trimming and J lost 3 bases, with 14 bases between them.

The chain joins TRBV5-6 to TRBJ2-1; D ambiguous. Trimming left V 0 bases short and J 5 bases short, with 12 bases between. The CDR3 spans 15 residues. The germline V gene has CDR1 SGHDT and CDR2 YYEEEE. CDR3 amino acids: CASSLGPRPHNEQFF. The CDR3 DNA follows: TGTGCCAGCAGCTTGGGACCTCGGCCCCACAATGAGCAGTTCTTC.

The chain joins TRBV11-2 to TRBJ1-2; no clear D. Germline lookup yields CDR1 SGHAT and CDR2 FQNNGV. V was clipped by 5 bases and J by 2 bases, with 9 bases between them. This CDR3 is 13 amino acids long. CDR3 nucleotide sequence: TGTGCCAGCAGCCTCGGCCGGAACTATGGCTACACCTTC. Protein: CASSLGRNYGYTF.

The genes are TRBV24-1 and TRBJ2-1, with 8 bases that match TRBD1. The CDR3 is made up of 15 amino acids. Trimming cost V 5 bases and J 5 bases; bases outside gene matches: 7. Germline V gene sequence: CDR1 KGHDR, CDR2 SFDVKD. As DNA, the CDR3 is TGTGCCACCAGTGCCCGGACAGGGTTCAACAATGAGCAGTTCTTC. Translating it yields CATSARTGFNNEQFF.

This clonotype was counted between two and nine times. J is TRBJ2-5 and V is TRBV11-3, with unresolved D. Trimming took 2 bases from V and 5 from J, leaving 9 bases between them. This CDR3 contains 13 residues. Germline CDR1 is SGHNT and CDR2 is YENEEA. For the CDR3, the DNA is TGTGCCAGCAGCTTACCGGGCTGGGAGACCCAGTACTTC. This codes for CASSLPGWETQYF.

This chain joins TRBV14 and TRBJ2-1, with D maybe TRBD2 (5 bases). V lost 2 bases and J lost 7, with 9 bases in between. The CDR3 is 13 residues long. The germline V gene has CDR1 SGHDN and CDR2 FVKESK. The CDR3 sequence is CASSQIRGNEQFF. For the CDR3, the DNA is TGTGCCAGCAGCCAAATCCGGGGAAATGAGCAGTTCTTC. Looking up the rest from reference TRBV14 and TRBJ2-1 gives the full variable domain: EAGVTQFPSHSVIEKGQTVTLRCDPISGHDNLYWYRRVMGKEIKFLLHFVKESKQDESGMPNNRFLAERTGGTYSTLKVQPAELEDSGVYFCASSQIRGNEQFFGPGTRLTVL.

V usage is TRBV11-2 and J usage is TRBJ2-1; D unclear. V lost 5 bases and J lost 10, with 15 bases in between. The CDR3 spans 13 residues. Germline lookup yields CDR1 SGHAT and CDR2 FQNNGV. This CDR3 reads CASSLRQIREQFF. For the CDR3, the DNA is TGTGCCAGCAGCCTAAGACAAATCCGGGAGCAGTTCTTC.

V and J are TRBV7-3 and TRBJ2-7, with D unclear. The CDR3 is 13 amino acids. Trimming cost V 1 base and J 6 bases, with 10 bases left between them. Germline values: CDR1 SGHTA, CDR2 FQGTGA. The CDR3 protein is CASSLKERTEQYF. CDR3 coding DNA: TGTGCCAGCAGCTTAAAAGAGAGGACCGAGCAGTACTTC. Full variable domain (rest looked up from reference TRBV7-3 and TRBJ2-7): GAGVSQTPSNKVTEKGKYVELRCDPISGHTALYWYRQSLGQGPEFLIYFQGTGAADDSGLPNDRFFAVRPEGSVSTLKIQRTERGDSAVYLCASSLKERTEQYFGPGTRLTVT.

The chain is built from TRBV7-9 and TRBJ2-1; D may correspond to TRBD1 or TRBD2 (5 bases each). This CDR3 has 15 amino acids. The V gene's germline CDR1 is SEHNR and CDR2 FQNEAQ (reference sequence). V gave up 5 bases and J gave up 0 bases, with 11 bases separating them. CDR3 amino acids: CASSDGTISYNEQFF. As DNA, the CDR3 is TGTGCCAGCAGCGACGGGACCATCTCCTACAATGAGCAGTTCTTC.

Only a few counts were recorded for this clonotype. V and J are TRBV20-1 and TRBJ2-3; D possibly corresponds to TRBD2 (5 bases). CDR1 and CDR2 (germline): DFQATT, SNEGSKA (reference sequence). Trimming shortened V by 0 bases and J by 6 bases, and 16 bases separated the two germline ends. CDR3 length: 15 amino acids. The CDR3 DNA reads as TGCAGTGCTAGAGATCAATCAGCCCGGAGGGATACGCAGTATTTT. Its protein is CSARDQSARRDTQYF.

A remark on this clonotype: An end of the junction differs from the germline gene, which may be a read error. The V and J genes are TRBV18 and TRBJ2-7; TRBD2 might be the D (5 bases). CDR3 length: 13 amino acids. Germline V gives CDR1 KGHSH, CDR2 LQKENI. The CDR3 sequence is CASSPQRDYEQYF. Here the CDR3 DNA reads TGTGCCAGCTCACCACAGAGAGACTACGAGCAGTACTTT.

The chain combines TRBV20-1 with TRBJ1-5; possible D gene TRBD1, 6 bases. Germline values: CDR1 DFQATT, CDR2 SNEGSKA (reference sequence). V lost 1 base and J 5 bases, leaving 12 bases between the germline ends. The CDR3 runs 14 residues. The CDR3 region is CSARVGGTDQPQHF. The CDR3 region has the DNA TGCAGTGCTAGAGTGGGGGGCACGGATCAGCCCCAGCATTTT.

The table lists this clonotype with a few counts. CDR3 DNA: TGTGCCAGCAGCCCTGGGGGGGGCCCCAGCTCCTACAATGAGCAGTTCTTC. Encoded protein: CASSPGGGPSSYNEQFF. The chain recombines TRBV27 with TRBJ2-1; possibly TRBD2 for D (7 bases). CDR1 and CDR2 from the germline V gene are MNHEY and SMNVEV (reference sequence). This CDR3 is 17 amino acids long. V gave up 6 bases and J gave up 0 bases, with 18 bases separating them.

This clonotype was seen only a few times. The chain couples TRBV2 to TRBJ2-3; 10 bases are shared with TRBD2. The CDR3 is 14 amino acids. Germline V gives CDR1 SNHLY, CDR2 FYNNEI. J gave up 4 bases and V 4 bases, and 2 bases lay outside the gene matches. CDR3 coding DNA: TGTGCCAGCAGTGCCCTAGCGGGAGCAGATACGCAGTATTTT. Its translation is CASSALAGADTQYF.

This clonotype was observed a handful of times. Here the CDR3 DNA reads TGTGCCAGCAGCACCGAGCCCCAAGAAGGCTACACCTTC. Translated, it gives CASSTEPQEGYTF. This chain joins TRBV13 and TRBJ1-2; no clear D. Germline CDR1 reads PRHDT; CDR2 reads FYEKMQ (reference sequence). The CDR3 runs to 13 residues. The V gene lost 5 bases and the J gene lost 8 bases, with 15 bases spanning the gap.